These 26 T cell receptor beta chains were sequenced from one sample in a study of regulatory T cells in long-lasting Graves disease (dated by TCRdb to the early 2020s). The time point tag for this specimen amounts to: newly diagnosed GD, antithyroid drugs for less than 3 months. RNA was extracted from PBMCs in TRIzol for both TCR sequencing and RNA sequencing. Libraries were constructed by multiplex PCR. The listed sequencing device is Illumina HiSeq 4000. To build TCR beta libraries, CDR3 regions were amplified by Arm-PCR using iRepertoire HTBI primers. TCRdb reworked the public reads: Q25 trimming with fastp, MiXCR clone assembly, productive beta chains retained. Every distinct CDR3 protein forms one entry, paired with its most common genes and DNA. Here the sample has about 540,000 distinct CDR3 sequences; roughly 13% occur a single time. The ten largest make up 8.5% to 10% of the sample. These data were also filed under a second study, of T cells in Graves' hyperthyroidism and ophthalmopathy.

The sample here was peripheral blood mononuclear cells (PBMCs), taken at new diagnosis, from a patient treated with antithyroid drugs. The receptor set was obtained from a man aged 25-45 years with Graves disease. Donor details come from another sample of the same person, matched by shared clones.

This clonotype has a count of ten or more. This chain uses TRBV2 with TRBJ2-1; D uncertain. Looked up from germline, CDR1 is SNHLY and CDR2 is FYNNEI. The CDR3 spans 12 residues. V was shortened by 5 bases and J by 8 bases, with 10 bases between the two germline ends. The DNA of the CDR3 is TGTGCCAGCAGTTTGGGTACCGATGAGCAGTTCTTC. Its translation is CASSLGTDEQFF.

This clonotype was picked up a small number of times. The chain carries TRBV29-1 and TRBJ1-2; 7 positions agree with TRBD1. The V and J ends lost 6 bases and 7 bases, in that order; junction bases with no gene match: 11. The CDR3 loop spans 13 amino acids. CDR1 and CDR2 (germline): SQVTM, ANQGSEA. The CDR3 loop reads CSVPGTAHTGYTF. DNA of the CDR3: TGCAGCGTCCCCGGGACAGCGCACACTGGCTACACCTTC.

The chain carries TRBV11-2 and TRBJ1-3; D might be TRBD1 (5 bases). The V gene's germline CDR1 is SGHAT and CDR2 FQNNGV. Trimming took off 0 bases at V and 2 bases at J, with 14 bases between the two ends. The CDR3 is made up of 17 amino acids. In DNA, the CDR3 is TGTGCCAGCAGCTTAGAATGGGGGGACTTTGCTGGAAACACCATATATTTT. Translated, it gives CASSLEWGDFAGNTIYF.

This clonotype was picked up many times. V is TRBV30 and J is TRBJ1-2; D is uncertain. The V and J ends lost 4 bases and 0 bases respectively, with 12 bases between them. The length of the CDR3 is 14 residues. Looked up from germline, CDR1 is GTSNPN and CDR2 is SVGIG (reference sequence). This chain's CDR3 is CAWMRPGANYGYTF. CDR3 nucleotide sequence: TGTGCCTGGATGCGGCCAGGAGCTAACTATGGCTACACCTTC.

This clonotype has just a few counts. This chain joins TRBV7-9 and TRBJ1-1, with 8 bases aligning to TRBD1. Germline-derived CDR1 and CDR2 are SEHNR and FQNEAQ (reference sequence). The CDR3 runs to 16 residues. V shed 5 bases and J 3 bases; nucleotides not matched to a gene: 11. The DNA for the CDR3 is TGTGCCAGCAGCCCAGACAGGGGCCGAGGGGACACTGAAGCTTTCTTT. It translates to CASSPDRGRGDTEAFF.

This clonotype came up many times. This chain uses TRBV24-1 with TRBJ2-2; D might be TRBD1 (6 bases). Germline CDR1 and CDR2: KGHDR and SFDVKD. V was trimmed by 7 bases and J by 1 base, leaving 9 bases between them. The CDR3 spans 14 residues. The CDR3 loop is CATSGTRNTGELFF. The CDR3, as DNA: TGTGCCACCAGCGGGACACGGAACACCGGGGAGCTGTTTTTT.

This clonotype was counted only a few times. The rearrangement uses TRBV5-1 and TRBJ2-5; TRBD2 might be the D (7 bases). V was pared by 0 bases and J by 1 base, with 13 bases between. The CDR3 runs to 16 residues. CDR1 is SGHRS and CDR2 is YFSETQ in the germline V gene. Here the CDR3 DNA reads TGCGCCAGCAGCTTGGCCTCGGGGGGCCTCCAAGAGACCCAGTACTTC. The encoded protein is CASSLASGGLQETQYF.

This clonotype was seen only a few times. This chain joins TRBV20-1 and TRBJ2-7; D gene ambiguous. V lost 0 bases, J lost 4 bases, and 16 bases lay in between. The CDR3 runs to 15 residues. CDR1 and CDR2 (germline): DFQATT, SNEGSKA (reference sequence). Written as DNA, the CDR3 is TGCAGTGCTAGAGAGAGGAATCTCCTCGGATACGAGCAGTACTTC. Encoded protein: CSARERNLLGYEQYF.

The sample holds a few counts of this clonotype. The V and J genes are TRBV15 and TRBJ2-5, with D possibly matching TRBD1 (6 bases). V dropped 5 bases and J dropped 3 bases, with 10 bases sitting between them. The germline gives CDR1 LNHNV, CDR2 YYDKDF (reference sequence). This CDR3 has 13 residues. The CDR3 loop reads CATSASGEETQYF. DNA for the CDR3: TGTGCCACCAGCGCTTCAGGGGAAGAGACCCAGTACTTC.

This clonotype appeared many times. This sequence joins TRBV12-3 or TRBV12-4 and TRBJ1-5, with 7 bases fitting TRBD1. CDR3 length equals 13 residues. The junction had 6 bases not matched to a gene; V was cut back by 7 bases and J by 6 bases. CDR3 amino acids: CASTKTGPQPQHF. The CDR3, as DNA: TGTGCCAGCACCAAGACAGGGCCTCAGCCCCAGCATTTT.

This clonotype was seen at least ten times. The chain is built from TRBV19 and TRBJ1-2; D is uncertain. The CDR3 totals 13 residues. Per the germline V gene, CDR1 is LNHDA and CDR2 is SQIVND (reference sequence). The V end was cut by 6 bases, the J end by 5 bases, with 13 bases between. The CDR3 protein is CASSATNLYGYTF. CDR3 DNA: TGTGCCAGTAGCGCAACGAACCTTTATGGCTACACCTTC.

The genes are TRBV9 and TRBJ2-2; D may be TRBD1 or TRBD2 (5 bases each). V was trimmed by 4 bases and J by 4 bases, leaving 14 bases between them. CDR3 length: 15 amino acids. The germline V gene encodes CDR1 SGDLS and CDR2 YYNGEE. CDR3 sequence reads: CASSPRGRGTGELFF. The CDR3 nucleotides are TGTGCCAGCAGCCCTCGGGGCCGCGGCACCGGGGAGCTGTTTTTT. Full variable domain (missing parts from reference TRBV9 and TRBJ2-2): DSGVTQTPKHLITATGQRVTLRCSPRSGDLSVYWYQQSLDQGLQFLIQYYNGEERAKGNILERFSAQQFPDLHSELNLSSLELGDSALYFCASSPRGRGTGELFFGEGSRLTVL.

The rearrangement uses TRBV7-9 and TRBJ2-7; D ambiguous. There are 13 residues in the CDR3. Trimming took off 10 bases at V and 0 bases at J, with 13 bases between the two ends. Germline loops: CDR1 SEHNR, CDR2 FQNEAQ (reference sequence). The chain's CDR3 is CATSPRNSYEQYF. As DNA, the CDR3 is TGTGCCACCTCCCCCAGAAACTCCTACGAGCAGTACTTC.

This clonotype was seen many times. This chain links TRBV11-2 with TRBJ2-2; D might be TRBD1 (5 bases). The CDR3 has 16 amino acids. V dropped 1 base and J dropped 4 bases, with 13 bases sitting between them. CDR1 and CDR2 (germline): SGHAT, FQNNGV. The CDR3 spells CASSLVAGFVTGELFF. The CDR3 DNA sequence: TGTGCCAGCAGCTTAGTGGCAGGGTTCGTCACCGGGGAGCTGTTTTTT. Full variable domain (outside the CDR3, taken from reference TRBV11-2 and TRBJ2-2): EAGVAQSPRYKIIEKRQSVAFWCNPISGHATLYWYQQILGQGPKLLIQFQNNGVVDDSQLPKDRFSAERLKGVDSTLKIQPAKLEDSAVYLCASSLVAGFVTGELFFGEGSRLTVL.

This clonotype appeared many times. The rearrangement links TRBV5-1 to TRBJ2-7, with D possibly matching TRBD2 (6 bases). The CDR3 has 15 amino acids. Trimming shortened V by 2 bases and J by 1 base, and 13 bases separated the two germline ends. In germline, CDR1 is SGHRS, CDR2 YFSETQ. The CDR3 DNA reads TGCGCCAGCAGCTTAGGGCTAGCGAAGTCCTACGAGCAGTACTTC. This gives the protein CASSLGLAKSYEQYF.

The chain couples TRBV10-3 to TRBJ1-2; a weak D match, TRBD1 (6 bases). Germline assignment: CDR1 ENHRY and CDR2 SYGVKD. With 7 bases removed from V and 5 bases from J, the gap between germline ends came to 17 bases. This CDR3 region has 14 residues. The CDR3 DNA reads TGTGCCATCACTAGCGTGGACAGATTATATGGCTACACCTTC. Its protein product is CAITSVDRLYGYTF.

This clonotype showed up many times. This rearrangement joins TRBV29-1 to TRBJ2-1; either TRBD1 or TRBD2 may supply D (5 bases each). The V gene's germline CDR1 is SQVTM and CDR2 ANQGSEA. V lost 1 base to trimming and J lost 11 bases, with 21 bases between them. This CDR3 is 15 amino acids long. The CDR3, as DNA: TGCAGCGTTGAAGTACTAGGGGCAGGCCCAGGTCAGCAGTTCTTC. Translating gives CSVEVLGAGPGQQFF.

V is TRBV20-1 and J is TRBJ1-2; D is ambiguous. Trimming removed 6 bases at V and 1 base at J, with 21 bases between. The germline V gene has CDR1 DFQATT and CDR2 SNEGSKA (reference sequence). The CDR3 consists of 16 residues. CDR3 DNA: TGCAGTGCGACACCCACTATGGACCACCTTAACTATGGCTACACCTTC. Translating gives CSATPTMDHLNYGYTF.

This clonotype was picked up many times. CDR3 coding DNA: TGCAGCGTCGGGACTAGCGGGAGCGCAGATACGCAGTATTTT. It yields the protein CSVGTSGSADTQYF. This chain uses TRBV29-1 with TRBJ2-3; 14 bases are shared with TRBD2. The CDR3 runs to 14 residues. Germline V gene sequence: CDR1 SQVTM, CDR2 ANQGSEA. The trim removed 6 bases at V and 4 bases at J, leaving 3 bases unmatched.

This chain uses TRBV29-1 with TRBJ2-7, with 7 bases lining up with TRBD1. The CDR3 has 15 residues. V lost 6 bases, J lost 2 bases, and 13 bases stayed unmatched. Germline loops: CDR1 SQVTM, CDR2 ANQGSEA. The CDR3 bases are TGCAGCGTGGGACAGCGATTCACTAGAACCTACGAGCAGTACTTC. This encodes CSVGQRFTRTYEQYF.

The J gene is TRBJ2-7, the V gene TRBV12-3 or TRBV12-4; 9 positions match TRBD1. J lost 1 base, V lost 8 bases, and 9 bases had no gene match. The CDR3 sequence is 15 residues long. The CDR3 region has the DNA TGTGCCAGCCTGGGGACAGGGTGGGAGTCCTACGAGCAGTACTTC. Translated: CASLGTGWESYEQYF.

CDR3 protein: CASSQDGQSQETQYF. Here the CDR3 DNA reads TGTGCCAGCAGCCAAGATGGGCAGAGCCAAGAGACCCAGTACTTC. This chain uses TRBV14 with TRBJ2-1; the D is unclear. The tail of the sequence fits TRBJ2-5 better, so the J call may be wrong. This CDR3 has 15 amino acids. CDR1 SGHDN and CDR2 FVKESK come from the germline V gene.

This clonotype was detected a few times. V usage is TRBV7-9 and J usage is TRBJ2-2; unclear D gene. The germline CDR1 and CDR2 sequences are SEHNR and FQNEAQ (reference sequence). V gave up 6 bases and J gave up 1 base, with 15 bases separating them. The CDR3 is 16 residues long. The CDR3 DNA sequence: TGTGCCAGCAGGTCGGGTGTCCTTTTGAACACCGGGGAGCTGTTTTTT. Translated, it gives CASRSGVLLNTGELFF.

This clonotype was detected ten times or more. V and J are TRBV7-2 and TRBJ2-3; TRBD2 agrees at 11 bases. Unmatched junction bases numbered 3, after V lost 7 bases and J lost 3 bases. The CDR3 runs 14 residues. CDR1 is SGHTA and CDR2 is FQGNSA in the germline V gene. CDR3 DNA sequence: TGTGCCAGCACGACTAGCGGGACGACAGATACGCAGTATTTT. It encodes CASTTSGTTDTQYF.

This clonotype was seen ten or more times. The chain employs TRBV7-9 and TRBJ2-7, with a possible D match to TRBD1 (6 bases). This CDR3 contains 15 residues. Trimming took off 5 bases at V and 1 base at J, with 15 bases between the two ends. Germline-derived CDR1 and CDR2 are SEHNR and FQNEAQ (reference sequence). The CDR3 bases are TGTGCCAGCAGCGCCACAAAGGGGGATTCCTACGAGCAGTACTTC. Translated: CASSATKGDSYEQYF.

This clonotype came up many times. The rearrangement links TRBV3-1 to TRBJ2-3, with D possibly TRBD2 on 6 matching bases. The germline V gene encodes CDR1 LGHDT and CDR2 YNNKEL (reference sequence). CDR3 length equals 16 residues. The V end lost 1 base, the J end lost 2 bases, and 13 bases lay between the germline ends. In nucleotides, the CDR3 is TGTGCCAGCAGCCAAGCAAGGGACTTCCCCACAGATACGCAGTATTTT. As protein: CASSQARDFPTDTQYF.